This entry features one T cell receptor beta chain sequence. The data stem from a study of glioma-infiltrating T cells. This CDR3 contains 14 residues. The germline V gene has CDR1 SGHVS and CDR2 FNYEAQ. Deletions cut 5 bases from V and 10 bases from J, with 18 bases between. Using RNA template, CDR3s of TCR alpha and beta were amplified with iRepertoire arm-PCR. Each CDR3 protein is one row after TCRdb ran MiXCR on the multiplex PCR reads. The repertoire holds fewer than 500,000 distinct CDR3 sequences, with 41% as singletons. This clonotype was sampled from a human donor with low-grade glioma or glioblastoma, undergoing nonglioma brain surgery, or in good health (not recorded which). The rearrangement links TRBV7-6 to TRBJ2-1, with D perhaps matching TRBD1 (6 bases). Sequenced material: glioma tissue, nonneoplastic brain tissue, or PBMCs (not recorded which). CDR3 DNA: TGTGCCAGCAGCCTCGGACAGTCAAACTACGAGCAGTTCTTC. Its translation: CASSLGQSNYEQFF.